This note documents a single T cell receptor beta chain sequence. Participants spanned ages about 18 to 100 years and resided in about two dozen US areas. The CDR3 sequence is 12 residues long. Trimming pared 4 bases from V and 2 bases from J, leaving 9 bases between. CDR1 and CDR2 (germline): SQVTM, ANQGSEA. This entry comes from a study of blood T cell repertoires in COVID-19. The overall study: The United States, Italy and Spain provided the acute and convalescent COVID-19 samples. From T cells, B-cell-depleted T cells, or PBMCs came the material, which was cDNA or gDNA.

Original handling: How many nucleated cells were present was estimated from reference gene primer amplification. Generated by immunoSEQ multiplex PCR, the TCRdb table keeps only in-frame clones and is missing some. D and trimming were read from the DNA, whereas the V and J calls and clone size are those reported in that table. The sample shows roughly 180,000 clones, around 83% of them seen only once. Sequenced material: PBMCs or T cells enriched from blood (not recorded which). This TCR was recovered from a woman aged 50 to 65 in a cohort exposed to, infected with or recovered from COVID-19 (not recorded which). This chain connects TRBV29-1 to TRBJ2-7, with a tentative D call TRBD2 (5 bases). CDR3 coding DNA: TGCAGCGTTGTTTCCGGGGCCTACGAGCAGTACTTC. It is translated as CSVVSGAYEQYF.